Listed below are T cell receptor beta chains from one sample, sequenced in a study of T-cell memory formation after mild COVID-19. TCRdb re-derived calls from the 5' RACE reads in MiXCR, one entry per CDR3 protein. Of some 40,000 distinct CDR3 sequences detected, 7.3% appear once; the ten largest clones hold approximately 1.5%. Sample: PBMCs or a T cell subset sorted from them (not recorded which). Source of these receptors: a young man who had mild COVID-19 (a few samples of this study predate the infection). Cell type and time point are not known. Both conserved end residues are part of each CDR3. A D gene is named only where the DNA matches it firmly. Clone size is given for some rows only: seen once, a few or many times, or a class if the clone is expanded.

>NA|TRBV6-5|NA|12|TRBJ2-3
CASGENTDTQYF
TGTGCCAGCGGCGAAAACACAGATACGCAGTATTTT
>NA|TRBV28|many|12|TRBJ2-3
CASSLFQDTQYF
TGTGCCAGCAGTTTATTCCAAGATACGCAGTATTTT
>NA|TRBV7-9|NA|15|TRBJ1-1
CASSPGLQLNTEAFF
TGTGCCAGCAGCCCGGGGTTACAGTTGAACACTGAAGCTTTCTTT
>NA|TRBV7-8|few|15|TRBJ2-5
CASSREGQGGETQYF
TGTGCCAGCAGCCGCGAAGGTCAGGGGGGAGAGACCCAGTACTTC
>TRBD2|TRBV7-2|many|14|TRBJ2-5
CASSLKRGYETQYF
TGTGCCAGCAGCTTAAAGCGGGGGTATGAGACCCAGTACTTC
>TRBD2|TRBV5-1|many|15|TRBJ2-5
CASSSGLGVPETQYF
TGCGCCAGCAGCTCGGGACTAGGAGTTCCGGAGACCCAGTACTTC
>TRBD1|TRBV6-5|NA|16|TRBJ1-1
CASSFMTGQMNTEAFF
TGTGCCAGCAGTTTTATGACAGGGCAAATGAACACTGAAGCTTTCTTT
>NA|TRBV5-1|many|13|TRBJ2-5
CASSPDPRETQYF
TGCGCCAGCAGCCCAGACCCACGTGAGACCCAGTACTTC
>TRBD2|TRBV7-3|NA|18|TRBJ2-1
CASSLEGAAGGFAGEQFF
TGTGCCAGCAGCCTTGAGGGAGCAGCGGGGGGGTTCGCCGGTGAGCAGTTCTTC
>NA|TRBV5-4|few|15|TRBJ2-1
CASSLSQGSYNEQFF
TGTGCCAGCAGCTTGAGTCAGGGATCCTACAATGAGCAGTTCTTC
>TRBD1|TRBV7-2|NA|15|TRBJ2-7
CASSIRTGFNYEQYF
TGTGCCAGCAGCATACGGACAGGGTTCAACTACGAGCAGTACTTC
>NA|TRBV20-1|few|12|TRBJ2-3
CSARGGQDTQYF
TGCAGTGCTAGAGGGGGCCAAGATACGCAGTATTTT
>NA|TRBV7-2|NA|12|TRBJ2-7
CASSLDRAQEYF
TGTGCCAGCAGCTTAGACAGGGCCCAAGAGTACTTC
>NA|TRBV5-1|few|15|TRBJ2-3
CASSSRASVTDTQYF
TGCGCCAGCAGCTCGCGGGCATCTGTGACAGATACGCAGTATTTT
>NA|TRBV9|NA|13|TRBJ1-3
CASSWGAGNTIYF
TGTGCCAGCAGTTGGGGCGCTGGAAACACCATATATTTT
>NA|TRBV20-1|NA|14|TRBJ1-2
CSARDSQGVQGYTF
TGCAGTGCTAGAGATTCACAGGGCGTTCAAGGCTACACCTTC
>NA|TRBV12-3/TRBV12-4|few|13|TRBJ2-2
CASNVGGPGELFF
TGTGCCAGCAACGTCGGGGGGCCCGGGGAGCTGTTTTTT
>NA|TRBV24-1|NA|12|TRBJ2-3
CATGGDTDTQYF
TGTGCCACCGGGGGAGACACAGATACGCAGTATTTT
>NA|TRBV5-6|NA|15|TRBJ1-1
CASSSLTHEYAEAFF
TGTGCCAGCAGCTCGCTGACTCACGAGTACGCTGAAGCTTTCTTT
>TRBD1|TRBV9|NA|14|TRBJ2-5
CASSKTGAGETQYF
TGTGCCAGCAGCAAGACAGGGGCGGGAGAGACCCAGTACTTC
>TRBD2|TRBV7-6|NA|14|TRBJ2-5
CASSLLSGGETQYF
TGTGCCAGCAGCTTACTTTCGGGGGGAGAGACCCAGTACTTC
>NA|TRBV7-2|NA|17|TRBJ2-3
CASRSESGWGPTDTQYF
TGTGCCAGCAGGTCGGAGTCGGGGTGGGGGCCCACAGATACGCAGTATTTT
>NA|TRBV6-1|NA|14|TRBJ1-1
CASSARQADTEAFF
TGTGCCAGCAGTGCGAGACAGGCCGACACTGAAGCTTTCTTT
>NA|TRBV5-1|NA|16|TRBJ1-3
CASSLGVDGLINTIYF
TGCGCCAGCAGCTTGGGGGTTGACGGACTGATAAACACCATATATTTT
>TRBD2|TRBV20-1|few|15|TRBJ2-2
CSATGLAGFTGELFF
TGCAGTGCTACGGGACTAGCGGGTTTCACCGGGGAGCTGTTTTTT
>NA|TRBV7-2|NA|14|TRBJ2-3
CASRDRDLTDTQYF
TGTGCCAGCAGAGACCGGGACCTCACAGATACGCAGTATTTT
>NA|TRBV3-2|NA|13|TRBJ2-1
CASSGRGRGEQFF
TGTGCCAGCAGCGGCAGGGGGCGAGGTGAGCAGTTCTTC
>NA|TRBV5-5|NA|13|TRBJ2-3
CASTYRESDTQYF
TGTGCCAGCACCTACAGGGAATCAGATACGCAGTATTTT
>NA|TRBV7-9|many|12|TRBJ2-1
CASSPTYNEQFF
TGTGCCAGCAGCCCTACTTACAATGAGCAGTTCTTC
>TRBD1|TRBV7-2|NA|13|TRBJ1-2
CASSFTTGSGYTF
TGTGCCAGCAGCTTCACGACAGGGTCTGGCTACACCTTC
>NA|TRBV2|NA|13|TRBJ1-1
CASSEASWQEAFF
TGTGCCAGCAGTGAAGCCTCATGGCAAGAAGCTTTCTTT
>NA|TRBV7-2|few|13|TRBJ2-5
CAHQRGGAETQYF
TGTGCCCACCAACGAGGGGGGGCAGAGACCCAGTACTTC
>NA|TRBV2|NA|13|TRBJ1-1
CASTVELNTEAFF
TGTGCCAGCACTGTGGAACTGAACACTGAAGCTTTCTTT
>TRBD2|TRBV5-1|many|14|TRBJ2-5
CASSSNLAGVTQYF
TGCGCCAGCAGCTCGAATCTAGCGGGGGTGACCCAGTACTTC
>NA|TRBV7-2|few|16|TRBJ2-3
CASSLDGGPRTDTQYF
TGTGCCAGCAGCTTAGACGGGGGGCCTCGCACAGATACGCAGTATTTT
>NA|TRBV12-3/TRBV12-4|few|18|TRBJ2-6
CASTLALLGDSGANVLTF
TGTGCCAGCACCTTAGCCCTCCTTGGCGACTCTGGGGCCAACGTCCTGACTTTC
>TRBD1|TRBV18|NA|15|TRBJ1-6
CASSPPDRENSPLHF
TGTGCCAGCTCACCACCGGACAGGGAAAATTCACCCCTCCACTTT
>TRBD1|TRBV10-3|NA|14|TRBJ1-2
CAIRGGQGNYGYTF
TGTGCCATCAGAGGCGGACAGGGGAACTATGGCTACACCTTC
>NA|TRBV12-3/TRBV12-4|many|13|TRBJ2-4
CASSFRKENIQYF
TGTGCCAGCAGTTTCAGAAAAGAAAACATTCAGTACTTC
>TRBD2|TRBV5-1|NA|15|TRBJ2-3
CASKVLAGHTDTQYF
TGCGCCAGCAAAGTTCTAGCGGGCCACACAGATACGCAGTATTTT
>TRBD2|TRBV12-3/TRBV12-4|few|15|TRBJ2-3
CASSPTSGGSLTQYF
TGTGCCAGCAGTCCAACTAGCGGGGGGTCACTTACGCAGTATTTT
>TRBD1|TRBV20-1|few|15|TRBJ2-2
CSALLGQGASGELFF
TGCAGTGCCCTATTGGGACAGGGGGCATCCGGGGAGCTGTTTTTT
>NA|TRBV2|NA|14|TRBJ1-3
CASSETRGGNTIYF
TGTGCCAGCAGTGAGACGAGGGGAGGAAACACCATATATTTT
>NA|TRBV6-2/TRBV6-3|few|15|TRBJ2-6
CASSSIYSGANVLTF
TGTGCCAGCAGTTCAATTTACTCTGGGGCCAACGTCCTGACTTTC
>NA|TRBV7-6|few|15|TRBJ1-3
CASSHYRDSGNTIYF
TGTGCCAGCAGCCATTACAGGGACTCTGGAAACACCATATATTTT
>NA|TRBV6-5|few|16|TRBJ1-1
CASSYSGTGLGTEAFF
TGTGCCAGCAGTTACAGCGGGACGGGGCTAGGCACTGAAGCTTTCTTT
>NA|TRBV5-1|NA|13|TRBJ1-2
CASSFGASYGYTF
TGCGCCAGCAGCTTCGGGGCCAGTTATGGCTACACCTTC
>NA|TRBV6-4|NA|15|TRBJ2-2
CASSEDTRYTGELFF
TGTGCCAGCAGTGAGGATACCCGTTACACCGGGGAGCTGTTTTTT
>TRBD1|TRBV4-3|NA|18|TRBJ1-6
CASSQEGQGVGNNSPLHF
TGCGCCAGCAGCCAAGAGGGACAGGGGGTCGGTAATAATTCACCCCTCCACTTT
>TRBD1|TRBV7-2|many|15|TRBJ2-5
CASSSYAGGGETQYF
TGTGCCAGCAGCTCCTACGCAGGGGGTGGGGAGACCCAGTACTTC
>NA|TRBV7-9|many|16|TRBJ2-7
CASSSSPGHLSYEQYF
TGTGCCAGCAGCTCTTCCCCGGGACACCTATCCTACGAGCAGTACTTC
>NA|TRBV7-2|few|13|TRBJ1-1
CASRRGLTTEAFF
TGTGCCAGCAGGAGGGGACTTACCACTGAAGCTTTCTTT
>TRBD1|TRBV7-9|few|16|TRBJ1-2
CASSNPAGRGAFGYTF
TGTGCCAGCAGCAACCCCGCCGGCAGGGGGGCTTTTGGCTACACCTTC
>TRBD2|TRBV5-4|NA|15|TRBJ2-5
CASSFSGGLGETQYF
TGTGCCAGCAGCTTCAGCGGGGGGTTGGGAGAGACCCAGTACTTC
>TRBD1|TRBV5-1|NA|14|TRBJ1-5
CASSLAGGGQPQHF
TGCGCCAGCAGCTTAGCAGGGGGTGGTCAGCCCCAGCATTTT
>TRBD2|TRBV5-1|few|15|TRBJ2-3
CASSNLAGTTDTQYF
TGCGCCAGCAGCAATCTAGCGGGCACCACAGATACGCAGTATTTT
>NA|TRBV6-5|NA|13|TRBJ1-2
CAARVSANYGYTF
TGTGCGGCGCGGGTGAGCGCTAACTATGGCTACACCTTC
>NA|TRBV4-2|NA|14|TRBJ1-6
CASSQKRRDSPLHF
TGTGCCAGCAGCCAAAAAAGACGTGATTCACCCCTCCACTTT
>NA|TRBV5-1|NA|13|TRBJ2-2
CASSLEASGELFF
TGCGCCAGCAGCTTGGAAGCGTCCGGGGAGCTGTTTTTT
>TRBD1|TRBV7-3|NA|14|TRBJ2-2
CASSDRQGSKGLFF
TGTGCCAGCAGCGACAGACAGGGTTCCAAGGGGCTGTTTTTT